This TCR beta chain was retrieved from a study of blood T cell repertoires in COVID-19. The wider study: In each case, the material was cDNA or gDNA derived from T cells, B-cell-depleted T cells, or PBMCs.

CDR3 length: 13 amino acids. Trimming left V 1 base short and J 4 bases short, with 10 bases between. Germline assignment: CDR1 SQVTM and CDR2 ANQGSEA. Some clones are missing from TCRdb's copy, which holds only in-frame ones; the method was immunoSEQ multiplex PCR. This sample has 45,000 to 50,000 clones, with roughly four fifths found just once. Sequencing used peripheral blood. This sequence joins TRBV29-1 and TRBJ1-2; no clear D gene. The TCR originated in a man aged 55 to 70 with active COVID-19. The CDR3 loop reads CSVEVQTFYGYTF. CDR3 nucleotide sequence: TGCAGCGTTGAAGTACAGACCTTCTATGGCTACACCTTC.